Below are 17 T cell receptor beta chains sequenced from a single sample in a study of cytomegalovirus exposure and HLA in healthy donors. TCRdb keeps only in-frame clones here, not all; method: immunoSEQ multiplex PCR. Of roughly 65,000 clones listed, about 91% were seen once; the top ten hold 5.3%. Sequenced sample: PBMCs. These receptors originate from a man younger than 35 in good health and CMV-seropositive.

The rearrangement links TRBV12-5 to TRBJ2-7; 9 bases are shared with TRBD1. V lost 2 bases and J lost 7; bases outside the gene matches: 9. Looked up from germline, CDR1 is LGHNT and CDR2 is FRNRAP. The CDR3 covers 15 residues. CDR3 bases: TGTGCTAGTGGTTTGCGAGACAGGGGGTCGAATGAGCAGTACTTC. Translating gives CASGLRDRGSNEQYF.

The chain is built from TRBV29-1 and TRBJ2-1; D possibly corresponds to TRBD1 (6 bases). V was shortened by 3 bases and J by 3 bases, with 12 bases between the two germline ends. There are 14 residues in the CDR3. Germline V gene lookup returns CDR1 SQVTM and CDR2 ANQGSEA. CDR3 sequence: CSVDGGSIYNEQFF. DNA of the CDR3: TGCAGCGTTGATGGGGGCTCCATCTACAATGAGCAGTTCTTC.

This chain joins TRBV5-1 and TRBJ1-1; D is perhaps TRBD1 (5 bases). V lost 3 bases to trimming and J lost 6 bases, with 18 bases between them. This CDR3 is built from 15 residues. Germline CDR1 SGHRS, CDR2 YFSETQ. CDR3 DNA: TGCGCCAGCAGCTGGGTAGGGACGGAGGGCTCTGAAGCTTTCTTT. This sequence encodes CASSWVGTEGSEAFF.

CDR3 residues: CASRLGPEVYGYTF. As DNA, the CDR3 is TGTGCCAGTAGATTGGGTCCGGAGGTCTATGGCTACACCTTC. V gene TRBV6-1 combines with J gene TRBJ1-2; D unclear. CDR1 and CDR2 from the germline V gene are MNHNS and SASEGT. V gave up 9 bases and J gave up 4 bases, with 18 bases separating them. This CDR3 is 14 amino acids long.

The chain joins TRBV20-1 to TRBJ2-3, with D unresolved. The CDR3 loop spans 10 amino acids. Germline CDR1 and CDR2: DFQATT and SNEGSKA (reference sequence). Trimming shortened V by 7 bases and J by 8 bases, and 10 bases separated the two germline ends. The CDR3 loop is CSGAQSTQYF. The CDR3, as DNA: TGCAGTGGGGCCCAGAGTACGCAGTATTTT.

V gene TRBV2 combines with J gene TRBJ2-1; 7 nucleotides agree with TRBD2. The CDR3 covers 15 residues. V lost 3 bases to trimming and J lost 5 bases; unmatched junction nucleotides: 7. Germline loops: CDR1 SNHLY, CDR2 FYNNEI. This chain's CDR3 is CASSESSAGDNEQFF. As DNA, the CDR3 is TGTGCCAGCAGTGAGAGTAGCGCGGGGGACAATGAGCAGTTCTTC.

This chain uses TRBV27 with TRBJ1-1; D remains ambiguous. The CDR3 loop spans 13 amino acids. The ends were cut back, 0 bases at V and 0 bases at J, with 2 bases in the middle. CDR1 is MNHEY, CDR2 SMNVEV, per germline (reference sequence). The CDR3 nucleotides are TGTGCCAGCAGTTTATCCTTGAACACTGAAGCTTTCTTT. As protein: CASSLSLNTEAFF.

This chain joins TRBV11-1 and TRBJ2-6; 8 bases map to TRBD1. Germline V CDR1 and CDR2: SGHAT, FQDESV (reference sequence). V shed 3 bases, J shed 0 bases, and the junction held 10 bases outside the gene matches. CDR3 length: 19 residues. CDR3 DNA sequence: TGTGCCAGCAGCTTGACAGGGGCTACCGAAGGCTCTGGGGCCAACGTCCTGACTTTC. As protein: CASSLTGATEGSGANVLTF.

The chain is built from TRBV6-5 and TRBJ2-7, with TRBD2 matching over 13 bases. Trimming removed 5 bases from V and 7 bases from J; junction bases left unmatched: 5. Germline-derived CDR1 and CDR2 are MNHEY and SVGAGI. The CDR3 consists of 14 residues. CDR3 sequence reads: CASSLLTSGREQYF. The DNA for the CDR3 is TGTGCCAGCAGTCTACTGACTAGCGGGAGGGAGCAGTACTTC.

This rearrangement joins TRBV28 to TRBJ1-5, with a possible D match to TRBD1 (6 bases). V was shortened by 3 bases and J by 2 bases, with 11 bases between the two germline ends. In germline, CDR1 is MDHEN, CDR2 SYDVKM. This CDR3 region has 15 residues. The CDR3 DNA reads TGTGCCAGCAGTTTTGCGGGGGGCCGCAATCAGCCCCAGCATTTT. Translating it yields CASSFAGGRNQPQHF.

The chain links TRBV2 to TRBJ2-3, with 12 positions matching TRBD2. This CDR3 has 18 residues. The V and J ends lost 1 base and 2 bases, in that order; junction bases with no gene match: 7. Germline assignment: CDR1 SNHLY and CDR2 FYNNEI. The CDR3 protein is CASSEELTSGSFTDTQYF. CDR3 DNA sequence: TGTGCCAGCAGTGAAGAGTTGACTAGCGGGAGTTTCACAGATACGCAGTATTTT.

V gene TRBV6-5 combines with J gene TRBJ2-1; TRBD2 is a possible D gene (6 bases). CDR3 size: 14 residues. Trimming stripped 0 bases from V and 7 bases from J, with 10 bases between. Looked up from germline, CDR1 is MNHEY and CDR2 is SVGAGI. CDR3 residues: CASSYSRDLNEQFF. As DNA, the CDR3 is TGTGCCAGCAGTTACTCTCGGGACTTAAATGAGCAGTTCTTC.

This chain connects TRBV2 to TRBJ1-5; 11 nucleotides align to TRBD1. CDR1 is SNHLY and CDR2 is FYNNEI in the germline V gene. Trimming cost V 3 bases and J 5 bases; bases outside gene matches: 6. This CDR3 contains 16 residues. The DNA for the CDR3 is TGTGCCAGCAGTGATTGGCCGGGACAGGGGGATCAGCCCCAGCATTTT. This sequence encodes CASSDWPGQGDQPQHF.

The chain carries TRBV7-9 and TRBJ1-2; no definite D call. V was cut by 2 bases and J by 4 bases, with 8 bases left in between. The CDR3 loop spans 13 amino acids. CDR1 is SEHNR, CDR2 FQNEAQ, per germline (reference sequence). The CDR3 region is CASSLRDTYGYTF. CDR3 DNA: TGTGCCAGCAGCTTAAGAGACACCTATGGCTACACCTTC. Based on the CDR3 plus reference TRBV7-9 and TRBJ1-2, the full variable domain is DTGVSQNPRHKITKRGQNVTFRCDPISEHNRLYWYRQTLGQGPEFLTYFQNEAQLEKSRLLSDRFSAERPKGSFSTLEIQRTEQGDSAMYLCASSLRDTYGYTFGSGTRLTVV.

The J gene is TRBJ2-7, the V gene TRBV9; maybe TRBD1 (6 bases). Germline lookup yields CDR1 SGDLS and CDR2 YYNGEE. The CDR3 has 16 residues. The V and J ends lost 4 bases and 0 bases respectively, with 17 bases between them. This CDR3 reads CASSPREGGLSYEQYF. DNA for the CDR3: TGTGCCAGCAGCCCCCGCGAAGGGGGTCTCTCCTACGAGCAGTACTTC.

The chain links TRBV4-2 to TRBJ2-3; 7 nucleotides agree with TRBD2. The V and J ends lost 2 bases and 2 bases, in that order; junction bases with no gene match: 19. The CDR3 extends over 20 amino acids. The germline V gene has CDR1 LGHNA and CDR2 YNFKEQ. CDR3 sequence reads: CASSQFFSLGGLPNTDTQYF. As DNA, the CDR3 is TGTGCCAGCAGCCAATTTTTCTCCTTGGGAGGGCTTCCGAACACAGATACGCAGTATTTT.

This clone was counted once. The chain couples TRBV10-1 to TRBJ1-2; D remains ambiguous. Germline assignment: CDR1 WNHNN and CDR2 SYGVQD (reference sequence). The CDR3 extends over 15 amino acids. V gave up 4 bases and J gave up 11 bases, with 23 bases separating them. The CDR3 here is CASSAVAGPDGIYTF. CDR3 nucleotide sequence: TGCGCCAGCAGTGCGGTGGCGGGCCCGGACGGGATTTACACCTTC.